The 21 T cell receptor beta chains listed next were all sequenced from one sample in a study of response to subunit inactivated influenza vaccine listed by TCRdb under 2018. Library generation was performed with RT-PCR. The run used an Illumina HiSeq 2500. Using fastp at Q25 and MiXCR, TCRdb reprocessed the public reads and kept productive beta chains. Identical CDR3 proteins give one entry, which carries the most common genes and DNA. In all, the sample holds 600,000 to 850,000 distinct CDR3 sequences, and less than 15% of those were seen once. The ten largest clones capture approximately 7.6% of the sample. The starting material was PBMCs from blood, obtained around two weeks before vaccination. These receptors originate from a man aged 50 or older who received an inactivated influenza vaccine. Donor details come from another sample of the same person, matched by shared clones.

This clonotype has a handful of counts. This chain links TRBV6-2 or TRBV6-3 with TRBJ1-5; a weak D match, TRBD1 (5 bases). Germline CDR1 and CDR2: MNHEY and SVGEGT. The CDR3 runs to 15 residues. The germline V and J ends were trimmed by 2 bases and 0 bases, with 8 bases remaining between them. The CDR3 protein is CASSYPGNSNQPQHF. CDR3 in DNA: TGTGCCAGCAGTTACCCAGGGAATAGCAATCAGCCCCAGCATTTT.

The V call is TRBV10-2, the J call TRBJ2-7; 7 bases line up with TRBD2. CDR1 WSHSY and CDR2 SAAADI come from the germline V gene. Trimming removed 6 bases from V and 4 bases from J; junction bases left unmatched: 9. This CDR3 has 14 residues. The CDR3: CASRTGTTEYEQYF. Written as DNA, the CDR3 is TGCGCCAGCAGGACCGGGACTACAGAATACGAGCAGTACTTC.

This clonotype has only a few counts. V is TRBV20-1 and J is TRBJ1-1, with TRBD1 identical over 11 bases. Germline CDR1 reads DFQATT; CDR2 reads SNEGSKA (reference sequence). The CDR3 contains 17 residues. Unmatched junction bases numbered 19, after V lost 6 bases and J lost 7 bases. The CDR3: CSATGQGARLSPLEAFF. For the CDR3, the DNA is TGCAGTGCAACCGGACAGGGGGCGCGTTTGTCCCCACTTGAAGCTTTCTTT.

V is TRBV3-1 and J is TRBJ2-7; 7 bases match TRBD1. The CDR3 sequence is 12 residues long. Trimming at V came to 6 bases and at J to 5 bases, leaving 4 bases not matched to a gene. CDR1 is LGHDT, CDR2 YNNKEL, per germline (reference sequence). CDR3 in DNA: TGTGCCAGCAGTCCGGACAGGCACGAGCAGTACTTC. Translated, it gives CASSPDRHEQYF.

The V gene is TRBV27, the J gene TRBJ2-7, with TRBD1 as a possible D gene (6 bases). Germline V gives CDR1 MNHEY, CDR2 SMNVEV (reference sequence). The V end lost 5 bases, the J end lost 3 bases, and 17 bases lay between the germline ends. CDR3 length: 15 residues. The CDR3, as DNA: TGTGCCAGCAGTGCCAGGGGCGGGTTAAGCTACGAGCAGTACTTC. Protein sequence: CASSARGGLSYEQYF.

This clonotype was counted only a few times. The chain joins TRBV10-3 to TRBJ1-2; 8 nucleotides match TRBD1. Germline values: CDR1 ENHRY, CDR2 SYGVKD. V trimming: 11 bases; J trimming: 1 base; junction bases outside the gene matches: 6. The CDR3 spans 13 residues. The CDR3 loop is CAASDRGNYGYTF. As DNA, the CDR3 is TGTGCCGCTTCCGACAGGGGTAACTATGGCTACACCTTC.

V is TRBV6-1 and J is TRBJ2-7; D is unresolved. The V gene's germline CDR1 is MNHNS and CDR2 SASEGT. V lost 5 bases, J lost 1 base, and 9 bases lay in between. The CDR3 covers 13 residues. CDR3 loop: CASSNTASYEQYF. The CDR3 DNA reads as TGTGCCAGCAGTAATACAGCTTCCTACGAGCAGTACTTC.

This clonotype was observed at least ten times. This chain connects TRBV27 to TRBJ2-3, with no clear D. CDR3 length: 12 amino acids. Looked up from germline, CDR1 is MNHEY and CDR2 is SMNVEV (reference sequence). V gave up 5 bases and J gave up 2 bases, with 5 bases separating them. CDR3 residues: CASSGDTDTQYF. The CDR3 coding sequence is TGTGCCAGCAGTGGCGACACAGATACGCAGTATTTT.

In this sample, this clonotype turned up a few times. This chain connects TRBV7-9 to TRBJ2-7; 7 bases align to TRBD1. This CDR3 has 16 amino acids. From germline, CDR1 is SEHNR and CDR2 FQNEAQ (reference sequence). Trimming took 2 bases from V and 0 from J; bases not matched to a gene: 7. The CDR3: CASSLSTYRGSYEQYF. The CDR3 DNA follows: TGTGCCAGCAGCTTATCCACCTACAGGGGCTCCTACGAGCAGTACTTC. The full variable domain, completed using reference TRBV7-9 and TRBJ2-7, is DTGVSQNPRHKITKRGQNVTFRCDPISEHNRLYWYRQTLGQGPEFLTYFQNEAQLEKSRLLSDRFSAERPKGSFSTLEIQRTEQGDSAMYLCASSLSTYRGSYEQYFGPGTRLTVT.

In its sample, this clonotype was seen many times. The rearrangement links TRBV27 to TRBJ2-1; 13 bases fit TRBD2. The V gene end was trimmed by 8 bases and the J gene end by 6 bases; junction bases not matched to a gene: 16. The CDR3 sequence is 18 residues long. Germline lookup yields CDR1 MNHEY and CDR2 SMNVEV (reference sequence). CDR3 nucleotide sequence: TGTGCCAGCGGAACTACACCCCAAACTAGCGGGAGGGGCAATGAGCAGTTCTTC. Protein sequence: CASGTTPQTSGRGNEQFF.

This clonotype was detected ten times or more. V is TRBV12-3 or TRBV12-4 and J is TRBJ2-1, with 8 bases that match TRBD2. V shed 11 bases, J shed 0 bases, and the junction held 6 bases outside the gene matches. This CDR3 contains 14 residues. The CDR3 reads CASQRGSSYNEQFF. The CDR3 DNA sequence: TGTGCCTCACAGCGGGGGTCCTCCTACAATGAGCAGTTCTTC.

V and J are TRBV14 and TRBJ1-1; D gene uncertain. CDR1 is SGHDN and CDR2 is FVKESK in the germline V gene. The CDR3 has 14 amino acids. Trimming took 0 bases from V and 4 from J, leaving 9 bases between them. The CDR3 region is CASSQDMRSTEAFF. The CDR3 DNA sequence: TGTGCCAGCAGCCAAGATATGAGGTCCACTGAAGCTTTCTTT.

The chain has TRBV6-5 and TRBJ2-7; 7 nucleotides align to TRBD2. Trimming at V came to 0 bases and at J to 6 bases, leaving 5 bases not matched to a gene. Per germline, CDR1 MNHEY and CDR2 SVGAGI. The length of the CDR3 is 14 residues. CDR3 residues: CASSYSPRGGEQYF. Written as DNA, the CDR3 is TGTGCCAGCAGTTACTCACCCCGCGGGGGCGAGCAGTACTTC.

This sequence joins TRBV25-1 and TRBJ2-3; TRBD2 matches at 15 bases. Trimming removed 5 bases from V and 0 bases from J; junction bases left unmatched: 18. Per the germline V gene, CDR1 is MGHDK and CDR2 is SYGVNS. The CDR3 has 22 amino acids. The chain's CDR3 is CASSRRPDGTSGGRASTDTQYF. In nucleotides, the CDR3 is TGTGCCAGCAGTCGAAGGCCAGATGGGACTAGCGGGGGGAGAGCTAGCACAGATACGCAGTATTTT.

This clonotype was seen many times. The rearrangement uses TRBV3-1 and TRBJ2-7; D is uncertain. Germline V CDR1 and CDR2: LGHDT, YNNKEL (reference sequence). The CDR3 runs to 14 residues. V was clipped by 1 base and J by 1 base, with 8 bases between them. The CDR3 protein is CASSQAEQSYEQYF. In nucleotides, the CDR3 is TGTGCCAGCAGCCAAGCGGAACAGTCCTACGAGCAGTACTTC.

The chain joins TRBV9 to TRBJ1-2; D is perhaps TRBD1 (6 bases). This CDR3 has 17 residues. From germline, CDR1 is SGDLS and CDR2 YYNGEE. Trimming stripped 4 bases from V and 4 bases from J, with 23 bases between. CDR3 in amino acids: CASSFQSGHLGAYGYTF. The CDR3 nucleotides read TGTGCCAGCAGCTTCCAATCGGGACACCTAGGGGCCTATGGCTACACCTTC.

This clonotype was counted many times. The chain joins TRBV5-1 to TRBJ2-5; D might be TRBD2 (5 bases). Trimming stripped 4 bases from V and 1 base from J, with 11 bases between. CDR1 and CDR2 from the germline V gene are SGHRS and YFSETQ. The CDR3 has 14 amino acids. The CDR3 reads CASSQSGIQETQYF. CDR3 DNA: TGCGCCAGCAGCCAGTCCGGGATCCAAGAGACCCAGTACTTC.

This clonotype was seen a few times. The V and J genes are TRBV6-5 and TRBJ2-7, with D maybe TRBD2 (5 bases). With 4 bases removed from V and 6 bases from J, the gap between germline ends came to 13 bases. The CDR3 is made up of 13 amino acids. Germline CDR1 is MNHEY and CDR2 is SVGAGI. CDR3 sequence reads: CASSLVYGVEQYF. Written as DNA, the CDR3 is TGTGCCAGCAGTTTGGTATACGGGGTCGAGCAGTACTTC.

The V and J genes are TRBV29-1 and TRBJ2-7; D might be TRBD1 or TRBD2, each matching 5 bases. The CDR3 sequence is 12 residues long. The V end lost 6 bases, the J end lost 2 bases, and 11 bases lay between the germline ends. The germline V gene encodes CDR1 SQVTM and CDR2 ANQGSEA. In DNA, the CDR3 is TGCAGCGTCGGGACGATGACCTACGAGCAGTACTTC. Translating gives CSVGTMTYEQYF.

This clonotype was seen just once. One end of the junction varies from germline; a read error may be responsible. This chain connects TRBV27 to TRBJ1-1; tentative D call: TRBD1 (5 bases). This CDR3 has 15 amino acids. CDR1 and CDR2 from the germline V gene are MNHEY and SMNVEV (reference sequence). The DNA of the CDR3 is TGTACCAGCAGTTTCTTCGCAGGGCGGAACACTGAAGCTTTCTTT. It yields the protein CTSSFFAGRNTEAFF.

CDR3 protein: CSGTSYVNEQFF. As DNA, the CDR3 is TGCAGTGGGACTAGCTATGTCAATGAGCAGTTCTTC. The gene calls are TRBV20-1 and TRBJ2-1; 8 bases agree with TRBD2. Trimming at V came to 7 bases and at J to 6 bases, leaving 5 bases not matched to a gene. Germline V gives CDR1 DFQATT, CDR2 SNEGSKA (reference sequence). The CDR3 is 12 residues long.